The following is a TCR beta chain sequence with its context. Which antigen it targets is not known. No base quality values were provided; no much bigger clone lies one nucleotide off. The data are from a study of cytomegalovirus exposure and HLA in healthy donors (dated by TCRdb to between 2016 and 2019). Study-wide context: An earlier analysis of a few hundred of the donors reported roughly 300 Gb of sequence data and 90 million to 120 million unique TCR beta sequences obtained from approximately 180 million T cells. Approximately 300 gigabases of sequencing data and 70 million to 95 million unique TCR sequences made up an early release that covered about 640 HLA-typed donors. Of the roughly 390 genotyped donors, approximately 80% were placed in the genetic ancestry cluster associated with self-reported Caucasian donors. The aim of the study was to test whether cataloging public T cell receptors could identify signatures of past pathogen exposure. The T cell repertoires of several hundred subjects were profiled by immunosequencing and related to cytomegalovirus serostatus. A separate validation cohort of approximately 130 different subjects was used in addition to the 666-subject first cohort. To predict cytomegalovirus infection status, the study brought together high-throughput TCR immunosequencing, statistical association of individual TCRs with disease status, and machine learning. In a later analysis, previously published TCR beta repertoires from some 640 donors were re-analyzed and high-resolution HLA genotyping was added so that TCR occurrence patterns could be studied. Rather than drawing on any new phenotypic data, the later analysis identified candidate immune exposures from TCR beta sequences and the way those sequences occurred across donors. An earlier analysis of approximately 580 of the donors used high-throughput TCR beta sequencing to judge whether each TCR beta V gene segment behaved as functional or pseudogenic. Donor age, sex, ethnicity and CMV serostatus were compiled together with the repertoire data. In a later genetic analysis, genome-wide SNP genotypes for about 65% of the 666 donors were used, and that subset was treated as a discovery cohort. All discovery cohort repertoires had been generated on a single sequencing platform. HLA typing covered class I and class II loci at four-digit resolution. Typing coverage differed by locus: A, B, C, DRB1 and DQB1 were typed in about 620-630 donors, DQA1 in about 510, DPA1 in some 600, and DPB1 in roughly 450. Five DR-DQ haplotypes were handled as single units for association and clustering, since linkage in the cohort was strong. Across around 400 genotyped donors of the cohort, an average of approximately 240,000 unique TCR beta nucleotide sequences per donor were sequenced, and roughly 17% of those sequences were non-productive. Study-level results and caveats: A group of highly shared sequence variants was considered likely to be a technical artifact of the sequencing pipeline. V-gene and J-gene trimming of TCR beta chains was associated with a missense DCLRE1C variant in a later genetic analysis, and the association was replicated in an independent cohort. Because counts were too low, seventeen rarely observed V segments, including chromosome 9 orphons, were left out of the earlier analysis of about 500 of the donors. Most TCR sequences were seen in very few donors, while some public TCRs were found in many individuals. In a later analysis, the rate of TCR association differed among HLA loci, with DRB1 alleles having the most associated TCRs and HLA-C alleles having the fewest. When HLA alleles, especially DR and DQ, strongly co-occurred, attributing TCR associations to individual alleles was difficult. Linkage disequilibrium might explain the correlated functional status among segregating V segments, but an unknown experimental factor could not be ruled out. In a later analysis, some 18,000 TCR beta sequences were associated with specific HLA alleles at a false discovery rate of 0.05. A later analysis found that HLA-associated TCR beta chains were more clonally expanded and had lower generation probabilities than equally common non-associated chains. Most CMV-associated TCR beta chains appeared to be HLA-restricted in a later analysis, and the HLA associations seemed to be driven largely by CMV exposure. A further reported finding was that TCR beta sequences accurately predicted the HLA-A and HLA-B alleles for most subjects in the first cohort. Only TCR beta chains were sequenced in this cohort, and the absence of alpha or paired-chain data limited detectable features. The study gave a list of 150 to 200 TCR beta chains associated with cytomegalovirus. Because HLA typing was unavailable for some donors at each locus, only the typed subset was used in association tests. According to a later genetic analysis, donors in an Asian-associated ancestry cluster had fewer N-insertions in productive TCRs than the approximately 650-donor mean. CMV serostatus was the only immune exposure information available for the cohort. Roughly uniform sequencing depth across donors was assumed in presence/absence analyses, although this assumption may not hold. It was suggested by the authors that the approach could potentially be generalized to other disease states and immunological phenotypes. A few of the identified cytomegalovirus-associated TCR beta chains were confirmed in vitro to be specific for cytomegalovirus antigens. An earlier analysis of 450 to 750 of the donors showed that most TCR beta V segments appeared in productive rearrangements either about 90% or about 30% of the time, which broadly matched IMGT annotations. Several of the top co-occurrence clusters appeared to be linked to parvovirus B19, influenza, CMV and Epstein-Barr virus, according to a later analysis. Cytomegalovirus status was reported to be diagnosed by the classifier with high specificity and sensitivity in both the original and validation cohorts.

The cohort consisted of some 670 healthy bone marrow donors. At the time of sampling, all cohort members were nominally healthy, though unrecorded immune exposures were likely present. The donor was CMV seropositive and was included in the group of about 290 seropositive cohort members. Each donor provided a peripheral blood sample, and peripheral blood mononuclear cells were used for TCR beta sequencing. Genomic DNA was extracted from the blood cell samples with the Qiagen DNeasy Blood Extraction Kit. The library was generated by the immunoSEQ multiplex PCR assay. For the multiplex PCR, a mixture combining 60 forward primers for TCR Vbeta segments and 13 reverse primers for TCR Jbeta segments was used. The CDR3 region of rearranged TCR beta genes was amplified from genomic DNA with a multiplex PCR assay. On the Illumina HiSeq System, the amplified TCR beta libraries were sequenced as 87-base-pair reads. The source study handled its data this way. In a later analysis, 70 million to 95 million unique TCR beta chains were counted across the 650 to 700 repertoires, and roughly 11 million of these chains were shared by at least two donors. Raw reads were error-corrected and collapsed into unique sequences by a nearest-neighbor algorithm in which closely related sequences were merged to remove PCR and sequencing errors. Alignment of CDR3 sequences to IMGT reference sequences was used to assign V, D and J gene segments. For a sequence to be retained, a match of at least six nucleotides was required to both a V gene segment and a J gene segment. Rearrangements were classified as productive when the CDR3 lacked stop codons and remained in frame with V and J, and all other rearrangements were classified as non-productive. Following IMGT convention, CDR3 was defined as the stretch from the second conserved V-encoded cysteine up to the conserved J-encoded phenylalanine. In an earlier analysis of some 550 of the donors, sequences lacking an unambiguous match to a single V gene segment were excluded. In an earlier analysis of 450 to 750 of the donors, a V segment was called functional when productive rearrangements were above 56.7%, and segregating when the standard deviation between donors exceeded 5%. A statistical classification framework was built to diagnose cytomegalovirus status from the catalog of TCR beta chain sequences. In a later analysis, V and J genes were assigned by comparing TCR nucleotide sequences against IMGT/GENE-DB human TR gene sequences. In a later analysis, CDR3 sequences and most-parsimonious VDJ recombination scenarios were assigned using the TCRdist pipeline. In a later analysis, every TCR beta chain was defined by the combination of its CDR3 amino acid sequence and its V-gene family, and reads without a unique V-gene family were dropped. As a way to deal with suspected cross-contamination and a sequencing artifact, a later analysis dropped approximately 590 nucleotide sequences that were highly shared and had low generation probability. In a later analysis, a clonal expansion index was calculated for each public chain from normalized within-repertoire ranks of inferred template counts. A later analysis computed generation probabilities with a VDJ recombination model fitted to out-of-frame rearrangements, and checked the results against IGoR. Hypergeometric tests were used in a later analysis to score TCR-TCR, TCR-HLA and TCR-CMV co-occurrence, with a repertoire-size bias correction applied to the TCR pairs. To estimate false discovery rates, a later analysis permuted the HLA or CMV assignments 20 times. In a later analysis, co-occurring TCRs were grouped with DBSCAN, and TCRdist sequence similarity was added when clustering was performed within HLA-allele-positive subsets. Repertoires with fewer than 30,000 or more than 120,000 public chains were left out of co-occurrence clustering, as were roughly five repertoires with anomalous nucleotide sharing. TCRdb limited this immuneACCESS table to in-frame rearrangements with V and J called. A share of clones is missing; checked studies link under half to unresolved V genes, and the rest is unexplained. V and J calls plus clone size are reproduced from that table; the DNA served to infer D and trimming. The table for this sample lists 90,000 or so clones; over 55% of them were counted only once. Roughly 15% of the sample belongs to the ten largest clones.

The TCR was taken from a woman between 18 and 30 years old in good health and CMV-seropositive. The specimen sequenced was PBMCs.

The bases are TGTGCCAGCTCACCAACCGGGGGACCTGGCTATGGCTACACCTTC. Its translation is CASSPTGGPGYGYTF. The rearranged chain carries TRBV18 and TRBJ1-2; 5 matching bases give a weak D call of TRBD1. Trimming takes 2 bases from V and 4 bases from J, and the germline ends sit 14 bases apart. Based on the germline V gene, the CDR1 and CDR2 sequences are KGHSH and LQKENI. The cysteine opens and the phenylalanine closes a CDR3 of 15 amino acids. Only the CDR3 DNA is retained, 45 bases long and in frame from the first base.